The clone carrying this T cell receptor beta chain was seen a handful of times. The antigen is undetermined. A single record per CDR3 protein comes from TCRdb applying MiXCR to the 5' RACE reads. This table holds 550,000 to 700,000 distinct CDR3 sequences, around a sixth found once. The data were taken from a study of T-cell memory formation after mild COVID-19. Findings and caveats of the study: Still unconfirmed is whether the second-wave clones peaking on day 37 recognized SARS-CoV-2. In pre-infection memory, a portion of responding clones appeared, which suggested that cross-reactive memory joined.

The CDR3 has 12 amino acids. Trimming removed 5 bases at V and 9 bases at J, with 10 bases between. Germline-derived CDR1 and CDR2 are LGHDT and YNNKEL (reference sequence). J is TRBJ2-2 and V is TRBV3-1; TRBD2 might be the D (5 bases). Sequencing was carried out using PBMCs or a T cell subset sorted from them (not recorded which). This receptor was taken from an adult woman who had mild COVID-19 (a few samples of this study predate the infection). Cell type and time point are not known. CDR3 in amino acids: CASSRGYRELFF. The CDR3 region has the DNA TGTGCCAGCAGCAGAGGGTATCGGGAGCTGTTTTTT.